The rows below give T cell receptor beta chains drawn from one sample of a study of beta chain features in type 1 diabetes. Profiled with immunoSEQ multiplex PCR; TCRdb holds only in-frame clones, not every one. The profile shows over 150,000 clones, about 9% of them singletons. Sequences were obtained from central memory CD4+ T cells from blood. Source of these receptors: a woman aged 18-29 years with type 1 diabetes. The CDR3 runs from the conserved cysteine through the conserved F or W. D genes are given only for firm matches. Not every row has a clone size; where given, it reads once, few, many or a size class.

cdr3_nt cdr3_aa clone_size v_call d_call j_call
TGCGCCAGCTCGCCTAGCGGACCGTACCAAGAGACCCAGTACTTC CASSPSGPYQETQYF . TRBV5-1 TRBD2 TRBJ2-5
TGTGCCAGTAGTACCTTGTCGGGGATGGGGGAGACCCAGTACTTC CASSTLSGMGETQYF few TRBV19 . TRBJ2-5
TGCGCCAGCAGCCAAGTCGGGGGGGCCCCGGCAGCAGATACGCAGTATTTT CASSQVGGAPAADTQYF few TRBV4-1 TRBD2 TRBJ2-3
TGTGCCAGCAGTGACGTAGCGGGATTTTCCTACAATGAGCAGTTCTTC CASSDVAGFSYNEQFF . TRBV25-1 TRBD2 TRBJ2-1
TGCGCCAGCAGCTCGGGGGCTAGCGGGAGGTCGGAAGATACGCAGTATTTT CASSSGASGRSEDTQYF . TRBV5-1 TRBD2 TRBJ2-3
TGTGCCAGCTCACCACTGAGACAGGTCTCCTACGAGCAGTACTTC CASSPLRQVSYEQYF few TRBV18 . TRBJ2-7
TGTGCCAGCAGTTTTTTACAGGGAAATAATCAGCCCCAGCATTTT CASSFLQGNNQPQHF . TRBV28 . TRBJ1-5
TGTGCCAGCAGTTCCCAGGGTAGAATGGGAAGCTCCTACAATGAGCAGTTCTTC CASSSQGRMGSSYNEQFF few TRBV28 . TRBJ2-1
TGTGCCAGCAGCTTTCAGGGCGGCTCTGGGGCCAACGTCCTGACTTTC CASSFQGGSGANVLTF few TRBV12-1 . TRBJ2-6
TGTGCCAGCAGGTCTAGCATCGGGGCCAACGTCCTGACTTTC CASRSSIGANVLTF . TRBV6-5 . TRBJ2-6
TGTGCCAGCAGCGTAGGGGGACTAGCCTACAATGAGCAGTTCTTC CASSVGGLAYNEQFF . TRBV9 TRBD2 TRBJ2-1
TGCGCCAGCAGCTTGGAGTGGGAGGGTTCACCCCTCCACTTT CASSLEWEGSPLHF . TRBV5-1 . TRBJ1-6
TGTGCCAGTGCCGGAATTACAGGGGGCTTGCACGAGCAGTACTTC CASAGITGGLHEQYF . TRBV19 TRBD1 TRBJ2-7
TGCGCCAGCAGCCAAGAGACTAGCGGGGGAGTCGACACCGGGGAGCTGTTTTTT CASSQETSGGVDTGELFF few TRBV4-3 TRBD2 TRBJ2-2
TGTGCCAGCAGCAAGGACAGGGGTCGGCACGAGCAGTACTTC CASSKDRGRHEQYF few TRBV5-4 TRBD1 TRBJ2-7
TGTGCCAGCAGCCCGGGGAGGGGGGCGAGCTATGGCTACACCTTC CASSPGRGASYGYTF . TRBV11-2 . TRBJ1-2
TGTGCCAGCAGCTTAAGCAGTTGGACAGATACGCAGTATTTT CASSLSSWTDTQYF . TRBV7-3 . TRBJ2-3
TGCGCCAGCAGCCACCCAGGGTTAGGAAATGAGCAGTTCTTC CASSHPGLGNEQFF few TRBV4-3 . TRBJ2-1
TGTGCCAGCAGCGTTGGGGGCTCGGACACCGGGGAGCTGTTTTTT CASSVGGSDTGELFF many TRBV9 . TRBJ2-2
TGTGCCAGCAAGAGTTACAGGGGGGACGAAAAACTGTTTTTT CASKSYRGDEKLFF few TRBV6-5 TRBD1 TRBJ1-4
TGTGCCAGCAGCTTAGAGGGACTGGGACAAGAGACCCAGTACTTC CASSLEGLGQETQYF . TRBV11-2 . TRBJ2-5
TGCGCCAGCAGCTTGACGACTAGCGGGGTGCTCAATGAGCAGTTCTTC CASSLTTSGVLNEQFF . TRBV5-1 TRBD2 TRBJ2-1
TGTGCCAGCAGTGGGACAGGATTTGACTATGGCTACACCTTC CASSGTGFDYGYTF few TRBV2 TRBD1 TRBJ1-2
TGCGCCAGCAGCCCTTACTCCGGGACAGGGGGCGCAGATACGCAGTATTTT CASSPYSGTGGADTQYF few TRBV5-4 TRBD1 TRBJ2-3
TGTGCCAGCAGCCACTATGGGTTTCCGGGACAGGGCGTAAACATTCAGTACTTC CASSHYGFPGQGVNIQYF few TRBV4-2 TRBD1 TRBJ2-4
TGTGCCAGCAGCTGGGACTGGACTGATGAGCAGTTCTTC CASSWDWTDEQFF . TRBV7-2 . TRBJ2-1